This T cell receptor (beta chain) was recorded in a study of cytomegalovirus exposure and HLA in healthy donors. Turning to this clone: What it binds is unknown.

Whole-study results and caveats: Cytomegalovirus status was reportedly diagnosed by the classifier with high sensitivity and specificity.

With 5 bases clipped from V and 8 bases from J, the junction kept 2 bases outside the gene matches. This CDR3 has 11 amino acids. CDR1 DFQATT and CDR2 SNEGSKA come from the germline V gene (reference sequence). PCR used 60 Vbeta primers and 13 Jbeta primers. The table came from immunoSEQ multiplex PCR; TCRdb's copy has only in-frame clones and leaves some out. The sample consists of about 130,000 clones, 65% to 90% of them appearing once. This chain uses TRBV20-1 with TRBJ1-4; TRBD1 matches 7 bases. The specimen sequenced was PBMCs. The receptor was derived from a girl aged 2 to 9 in good health and CMV-seronegative. CDR3 DNA: TGCAGTGCTGGGACAGACGAAAAACTGTTTTTT. This sequence encodes CSAGTDEKLFF.